The 24 T cell receptor beta chains presented below share a single source sample, sequenced in a study of blood T cells in healthy people across ages. Primers used in a second PCR of about 6 to 11 cycles were a sample-barcoded 5' primer and a J-beta primer mix. TCRdb itself ran the 5' RACE reads through MiXCR, one entry per CDR3 protein. The repertoire consists of roughly 1 million distinct CDR3 sequences, with about 23% occurring once and the leading ten covering 0.75%. The sample was also reused in another study, on T cells of mothers and their children.

Sequences were obtained from blood. These receptors all stem from a girl under 10 years old in good health.

In its sample, this clonotype was seen a few times. This chain links TRBV27 with TRBJ1-2; 9 positions agree with TRBD1. Unmatched junction bases numbered 5, after V lost 3 bases and J lost 6 bases. This CDR3 is built from 14 residues. Germline loops: CDR1 MNHEY, CDR2 SMNVEV (reference sequence). CDR3 residues: CASSFTGTGNGYTF. The DNA of the CDR3 is TGTGCCAGCAGTTTCACTGGGACAGGGAATGGCTACACCTTC.

In its sample, this clonotype was seen a few times. The chain couples TRBV10-3 to TRBJ1-2, with D tentatively TRBD1 (6 bases). CDR3 length: 12 amino acids. CDR1 and CDR2 from the germline V gene are ENHRY and SYGVKD. The CDR3 DNA follows: TGTGGCAACTCGGCAGGGGACTATGGCTACACCTTC. Residues: CGNSAGDYGYTF.

On this clonotype: Sequence at one end of the junction differs from germline and may be a read error. The chain recombines TRBV7-7 with TRBJ2-5, with TRBD1 matching 9 bases. CDR1 is SSHAT, CDR2 FNYEAQ, per germline (reference sequence). CDR3 length: 14 residues. The CDR3 nucleotides are TGTGCTAGCAGCTATGGACAGGGGATGGAGACCCAGTACTTC. Its protein product is CASSYGQGMETQYF. The variable domain in full, completed from reference TRBV7-7 and TRBJ2-5, reads GAGVSQSPRYKVTKRGQDVTLRCDPISSHATLYWYQQALGQGPEFLTYFNYEAQPDKSGLPSDRFSAERPEGSISTLTIQRTEQRDSAMYRCASSYGQGMETQYFGPGTRLLVL.

This clonotype was picked up a small number of times. The chain uses TRBV7-9 and TRBJ2-5, with D maybe TRBD2 (6 bases). Matching the DNA end better, TRBJ2-7 makes the J call doubtful. This CDR3 region has 16 residues. Germline values: CDR1 SEHNR, CDR2 FQNEAQ (reference sequence). CDR3 in DNA: TGTGCCAGCAGCCACGACCTGGGTAGCGGAGCCTACGAGCAGTACTTC. Its protein product is CASSHDLGSGAYEQYF.

The chain uses TRBV15 and TRBJ2-7, with a weak D call TRBD2 (6 bases). Germline CDR1 and CDR2: LNHNV and YYDKDF (reference sequence). Trimming left V 6 bases short and J 0 bases short, with 15 bases between. The CDR3 is made up of 15 amino acids. The CDR3 sequence is CATRGSGHLSYEQYF. The CDR3 DNA is TGTGCCACCAGAGGGAGCGGGCACCTCTCCTACGAGCAGTACTTC.

The sample holds many counts of this clonotype. The rearrangement uses TRBV5-1 and TRBJ2-5; D gene unclear. The end of the DNA fits TRBJ2-7 better, so the J call may be wrong. The CDR3 extends over 12 amino acids. CDR1 and CDR2 (germline): SGHRS, YFSETQ. CDR3 sequence reads: CASSEDHYEQYF. CDR3 sequence (DNA): TGCGCCAGCAGCGAGGACCACTACGAGCAGTACTTC.

This clonotype was recorded once. The CDR3 loop is CASSLMGQGVGEQYF. The CDR3 region has the DNA TGCGCCAGCAGCCTAATGGGACAGGGCGTTGGCGAGCAGTACTTC. The rearrangement joins TRBV4-3 to TRBJ2-5; 9 bases agree with TRBD1. The J call is in doubt because the DNA end fits TRBJ2-7 better. The V gene's germline CDR1 is LGHNA and CDR2 YSLEER. The length of the CDR3 is 15 residues.

The chain employs TRBV4-1 and TRBJ1-2; TRBD1 aligns across 7 bases. CDR3 length equals 17 residues. Germline V gene lookup returns CDR1 MGHRA and CDR2 YSYEKL. After removal of 0 bases from V and 5 bases from J, the junction contained 12 bases not matched to a gene. CDR3 coding DNA: TGCGCCAGCAGCCAAGAACCCATTCCGGACAGGATGTATGGCTACACCTTC. Amino acids: CASSQEPIPDRMYGYTF.

There are a few counts of this clonotype. This chain uses TRBV2 with TRBJ1-5, with D perhaps TRBD1 (6 bases). With 3 bases removed from V and 7 bases from J, the gap between germline ends came to 16 bases. This CDR3 region has 15 residues. The germline V gene has CDR1 SNHLY and CDR2 FYNNEI. The CDR3 sequence is CASSEGYVGGQPQHF. Here the CDR3 DNA reads TGTGCCAGCAGTGAGGGGTATGTTGGGGGCCAGCCCCAGCATTTT.

This chain uses TRBV4-1 with TRBJ2-1; D is ambiguous. The V gene lost 1 base and the J gene lost 9 bases, with 16 bases spanning the gap. The CDR3 extends over 15 amino acids. Germline V gives CDR1 MGHRA, CDR2 YSYEKL. The CDR3 nucleotides are TGCGCCAGCAGCCAAGTTCCTAGAAACTCCATTGAGCAGTTCTTC. As protein: CASSQVPRNSIEQFF.

This clonotype came up a few times. V and J are TRBV9 and TRBJ2-4, with a tentative D call TRBD1 (6 bases). This CDR3 is built from 14 residues. Germline assignment: CDR1 SGDLS and CDR2 YYNGEE. Trimming shortened V by 3 bases and J by 8 bases, and 15 bases separated the two germline ends. Written as DNA, the CDR3 is TGTGCCAGCAGCGCAACAGGGAATCCAGACATTCAGTACTTC. It codes for CASSATGNPDIQYF.

J is TRBJ2-2 and V is TRBV30; unclear D gene. Germline V gene sequence: CDR1 GTSNPN, CDR2 SVGIG (reference sequence). The CDR3 runs 13 residues. V lost 7 bases, J lost 3 bases, and 12 bases lay in between. The CDR3 spells CASVNSDTGELFF. DNA of the CDR3: TGTGCCTCGGTGAATTCTGACACCGGGGAGCTGTTTTTT. The complete variable domain, with remaining parts taken from reference TRBV30 and TRBJ2-2, reads SQTIHQWPATLVQPVGSPLSLECTVEGTSNPNLYWYRQAAGRGLQLLFYSVGIGQISSEVPQNLSASRPQDRQFILSSKKLLLSDSGFYLCASVNSDTGELFFGEGSRLTVL.

The CDR3 sequence: CASSLTSGSLGEQYF. The DNA of the CDR3 is TGTGCCAGCAGCTTAACTAGCGGGAGTCTCGGCGAGCAGTACTTC. This chain uses TRBV7-2 with TRBJ2-7; TRBD2 matches at 11 bases. The CDR3 has 15 residues. Germline values: CDR1 SGHTA, CDR2 FQGNSA. The J segment lost 6 bases and the V segment lost 2 bases, leaving 6 bases of the junction unmatched.

The rearrangement joins TRBV20-1 to TRBJ2-7, with 8 positions matching TRBD1. Germline V CDR1 and CDR2: DFQATT, SNEGSKA (reference sequence). The CDR3 runs to 13 residues. The CDR3: CGARGREIYEQYF. The CDR3 DNA is TGCGGAGCCAGGGGGCGCGAGATCTACGAGCAGTACTTC.

This rearrangement joins TRBV14 to TRBJ2-3; 10 bases map to TRBD2. CDR3 length: 17 amino acids. Per germline, CDR1 SGHDN and CDR2 FVKESK. V gave up 1 base and J gave up 2 bases; unmatched junction bases: 6. This chain's CDR3 is CASSQVLAGAPTDTQYF. The CDR3 nucleotides are TGTGCCAGCAGCCAAGTGCTAGCGGGAGCCCCCACAGATACGCAGTATTTT.

The chain carries TRBV5-1 and TRBJ1-3, with TRBD1 matching 7 bases. The CDR3 covers 17 residues. CDR1 and CDR2 from the germline V gene are SGHRS and YFSETQ. The V and J ends lost 3 bases and 0 bases, in that order; junction bases with no gene match: 9. The CDR3 here is CASSSGTALGSGNTIYF. The CDR3 DNA reads as TGCGCCAGCAGCTCGGGGACAGCGTTGGGCTCTGGAAACACCATATATTTT.

The genes are TRBV4-2 and TRBJ1-4; TRBD1 matches at 8 bases. The trim removed 4 bases at V and 3 bases at J, leaving 10 bases unmatched. Germline lookup yields CDR1 LGHNA and CDR2 YNFKEQ. This CDR3 region has 17 residues. CDR3 loop: CASSLDPGGKANEKLFF. CDR3 in DNA: TGTGCCAGCAGCCTGGATCCAGGGGGCAAAGCTAATGAAAAACTGTTTTTT.

V usage is TRBV9 and J usage is TRBJ2-5, with 8 bases aligning to TRBD2. This CDR3 spans 17 amino acids. J lost 1 base, V lost 0 bases, and 8 bases had no gene match. Per germline, CDR1 SGDLS and CDR2 YYNGEE. In nucleotides, the CDR3 is TGTGCCAGCAGCGTAGGATATACAGCGGGGGCCCAAGAGACCCAGTACTTC. Its protein is CASSVGYTAGAQETQYF.

This clonotype was observed a few times. J is TRBJ2-5 and V is TRBV5-1; 11 bases are a match to TRBD2. Germline-derived CDR1 and CDR2 are SGHRS and YFSETQ. The V segment lost 4 bases and the J segment 1 base; nucleotides outside the gene matches: 6. There are 16 residues in the CDR3. The CDR3 nucleotides read TGCGCCAGCAGCCTCCAGACTAGCGGGGTCCAAGAGACCCAGTACTTC. Protein sequence: CASSLQTSGVQETQYF.

CDR3: CASSQDSSFSGNTIYF. DNA of the CDR3: TGTGCCAGCAGCCAAGATTCTTCTTTCTCTGGAAACACCATATATTTT. The rearrangement joins TRBV4-2 to TRBJ1-3; D remains ambiguous. Per germline, CDR1 LGHNA and CDR2 YNFKEQ. There are 16 residues in the CDR3. V was clipped by 0 bases and J by 0 bases, with 9 bases between them.

This clonotype turned up a few times. This chain uses TRBV12-3 or TRBV12-4 with TRBJ1-2; no clear D. V shed 4 bases and J shed 4 bases, with 10 bases lying between them. This CDR3 spans 13 amino acids. CDR3 nucleotide sequence: TGTGCCAGCAGTTGGGCTGGACTCTATGGCTACACCTTC. This codes for CASSWAGLYGYTF.

This clonotype was found a few times. The chain carries TRBV29-1 and TRBJ2-7, with D unresolved. This CDR3 is 11 amino acids long. V was shortened by 4 bases and J by 4 bases, with 8 bases between the two germline ends. Per the germline V gene, CDR1 is SQVTM and CDR2 is ANQGSEA. The CDR3 DNA reads TGCAGCGTTGGTCCGGATTACGAGCAGTACTTC. Translation: CSVGPDYEQYF.

A few counts support this clonotype. The gene calls are TRBV7-2 and TRBJ2-1, with 8 bases aligning to TRBD2. V shed 4 bases and J 5 bases; nucleotides not matched to a gene: 7. Germline V gene sequence: CDR1 SGHTA, CDR2 FQGNSA. The CDR3 sequence is 15 residues long. CDR3 region: CASSSTERGNNEQFF. The CDR3 coding sequence is TGTGCCAGCAGCTCCACTGAGCGGGGGAACAATGAGCAGTTCTTC.

The sample holds a few counts of this clonotype. The V and J genes are TRBV7-2 and TRBJ1-4, with TRBD1 as a possible D gene (6 bases). Per the germline V gene, CDR1 is SGHTA and CDR2 is FQGNSA. Trimming left V 7 bases short and J 4 bases short, with 16 bases between. The CDR3 is made up of 15 amino acids. This CDR3 is CASTVRDKGNEKLFF. For the CDR3, the DNA is TGTGCCAGCACAGTACGGGACAAGGGTAATGAAAAACTGTTTTTT.